The present entry profiles one TCR beta chain with its context. Its antigen is not identified. The data were taken from a study of beta chain features in type 1 diabetes. Study overall: No age, gender or cell yield differences were seen between patients and healthy donors. Findings and limits, study-wide: Moderately but significantly shorter TCRB CDR3s were found in Type 1 diabetes patients in all four CD4+ subsets. There were fewer insertions and more deletions at the VDJ junctions of type 1 diabetes patients.

What was sequenced were expressed TCRB transcripts, since all of the isolated RNA had been reverse transcribed. For naive, central memory and regulatory T cell samples, reads averaged approximately 3.9 million. This table comes from immunoSEQ multiplex PCR, and its TCRdb copy is limited to in-frame clones, with some not included. The profile shows around 58,000 clones, about three fifths of them singletons. This CDR3 comprises 13 residues. In germline, CDR1 is MNHNS, CDR2 SASEGT. V lost 7 bases and J 4 bases, leaving 10 bases between the germline ends. The TCR sequence derives from a woman between 18 and 30 years old in good health. The specimen was Tregs from blood. This chain joins TRBV6-1 and TRBJ1-4; D may be TRBD1 (5 bases). The DNA for the CDR3 is TGTGCCAGCACCGGACAACTTAATGAAAAACTGTTTTTT. Its protein product is CASTGQLNEKLFF.